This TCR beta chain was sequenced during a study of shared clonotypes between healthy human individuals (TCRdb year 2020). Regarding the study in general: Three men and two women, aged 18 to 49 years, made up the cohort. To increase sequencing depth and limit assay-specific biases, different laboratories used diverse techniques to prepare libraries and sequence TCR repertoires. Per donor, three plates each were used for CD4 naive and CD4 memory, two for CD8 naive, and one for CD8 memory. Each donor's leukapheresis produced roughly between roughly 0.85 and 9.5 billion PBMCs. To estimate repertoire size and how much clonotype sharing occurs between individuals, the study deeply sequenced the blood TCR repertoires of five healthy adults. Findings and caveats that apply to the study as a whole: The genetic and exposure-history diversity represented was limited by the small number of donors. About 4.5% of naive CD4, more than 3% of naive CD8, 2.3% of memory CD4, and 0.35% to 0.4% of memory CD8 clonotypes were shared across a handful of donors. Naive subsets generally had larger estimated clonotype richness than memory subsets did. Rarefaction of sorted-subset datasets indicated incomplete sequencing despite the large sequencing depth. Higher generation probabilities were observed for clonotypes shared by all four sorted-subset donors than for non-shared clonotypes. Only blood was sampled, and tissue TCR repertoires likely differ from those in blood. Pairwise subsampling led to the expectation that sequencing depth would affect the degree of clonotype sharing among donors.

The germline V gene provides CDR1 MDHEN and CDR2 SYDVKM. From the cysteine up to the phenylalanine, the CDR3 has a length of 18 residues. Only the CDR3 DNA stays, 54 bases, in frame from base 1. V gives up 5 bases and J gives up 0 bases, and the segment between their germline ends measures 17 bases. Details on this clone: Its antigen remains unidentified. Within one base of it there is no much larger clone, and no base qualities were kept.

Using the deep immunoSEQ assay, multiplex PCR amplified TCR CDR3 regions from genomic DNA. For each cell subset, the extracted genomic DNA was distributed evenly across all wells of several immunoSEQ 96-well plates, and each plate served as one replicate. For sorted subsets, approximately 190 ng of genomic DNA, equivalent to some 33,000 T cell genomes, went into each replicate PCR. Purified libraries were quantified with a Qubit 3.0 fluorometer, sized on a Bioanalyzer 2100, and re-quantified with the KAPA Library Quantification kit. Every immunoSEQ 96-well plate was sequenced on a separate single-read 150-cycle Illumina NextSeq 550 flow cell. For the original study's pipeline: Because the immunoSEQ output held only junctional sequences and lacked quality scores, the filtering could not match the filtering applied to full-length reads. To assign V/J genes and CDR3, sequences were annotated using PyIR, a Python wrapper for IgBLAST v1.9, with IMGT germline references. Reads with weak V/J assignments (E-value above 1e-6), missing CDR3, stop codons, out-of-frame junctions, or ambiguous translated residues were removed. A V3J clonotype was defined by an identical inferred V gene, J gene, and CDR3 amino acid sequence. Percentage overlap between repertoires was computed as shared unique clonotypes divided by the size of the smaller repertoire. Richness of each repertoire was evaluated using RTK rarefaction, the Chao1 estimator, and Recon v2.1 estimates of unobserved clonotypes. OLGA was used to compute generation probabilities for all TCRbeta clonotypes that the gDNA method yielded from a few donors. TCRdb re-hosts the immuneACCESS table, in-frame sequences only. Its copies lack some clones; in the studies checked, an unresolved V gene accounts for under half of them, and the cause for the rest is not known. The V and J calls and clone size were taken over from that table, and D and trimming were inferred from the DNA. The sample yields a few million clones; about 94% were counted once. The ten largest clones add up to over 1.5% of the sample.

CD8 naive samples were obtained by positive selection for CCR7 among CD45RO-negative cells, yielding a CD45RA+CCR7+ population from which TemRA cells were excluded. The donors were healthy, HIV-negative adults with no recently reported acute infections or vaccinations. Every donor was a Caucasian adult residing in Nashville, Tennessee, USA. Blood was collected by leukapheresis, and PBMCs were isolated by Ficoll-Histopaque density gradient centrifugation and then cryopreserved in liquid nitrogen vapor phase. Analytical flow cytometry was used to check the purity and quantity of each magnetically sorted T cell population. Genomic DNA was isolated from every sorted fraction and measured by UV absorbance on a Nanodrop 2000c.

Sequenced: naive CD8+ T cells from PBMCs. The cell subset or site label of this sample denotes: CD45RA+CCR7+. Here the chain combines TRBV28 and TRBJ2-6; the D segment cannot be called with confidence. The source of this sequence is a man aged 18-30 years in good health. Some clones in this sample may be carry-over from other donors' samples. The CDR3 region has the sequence CASSPLRSMISGANVLTF. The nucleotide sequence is TGTGCCAGCAGTCCCCTGCGCAGTATGATCTCTGGGGCCAACGTCCTGACTTTC. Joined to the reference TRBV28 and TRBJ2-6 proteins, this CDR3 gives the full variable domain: DVKVTQSSRYLVKRTGEKVFLECVQDMDHENMFWYRQDPGLGLRLIYFSYDVKMKEKGDIPEGYSVSREKKERFSLILESASTNQTSMYLCASSPLRSMISGANVLTFGAGSRLTVL.